The present TCR beta chain was sequenced within a study of CD8 T cells in Susac syndrome. Roughly 0.45 to 1 ug RNA was reverse transcribed with random hexamers. Amplification of TCR beta CDR3 by immunoSEQ multiplex PCR spanned 54 Vbeta and 13 Jbeta. Using its own MiXCR run on the immunoSEQ multiplex PCR reads, TCRdb lists one record per CDR3 protein. The sample has about 190,000 distinct CDR3 sequences, approximately 94% seen once; the top ten hold roughly 0.098%. What was sequenced was CD4+ T cells from PBMCs. This clonotype was sampled from a human donor with Susac syndrome.

For the CDR3, the DNA is TGCGCCAGCAGCTTTGGGGGAACACAGAACTATGGCTACACCTTC. This encodes CASSFGGTQNYGYTF. The chain employs TRBV5-1 and TRBJ1-2; TRBD1 is a possible D gene (5 bases). This CDR3 spans 15 amino acids. V shed 2 bases and J shed 2 bases, with 13 bases lying between them. Per germline, CDR1 SGHRS and CDR2 YFSETQ.